This T cell receptor (beta chain) was sequenced for a study of blood T cell repertoires in COVID-19. Study-level background: Samples representing acute and convalescent COVID-19 were sourced from the United States, Italy and Spain. In each case, the material was cDNA or gDNA derived from T cells, B-cell-depleted T cells, or PBMCs.

In the original processing: Amplification from reference gene primers served as the basis for estimated nucleated cell counts. Assay: immunoSEQ multiplex PCR; the TCRdb copy retains only in-frame clones and omits some. The V and J calls and clone size are taken from that table; D and trimming were inferred from the DNA. The sample yields nearly 350,000 clones, about 90% seen once. This CDR3 has 13 amino acids. V gave up 6 bases and J gave up 8 bases, with 14 bases separating them. This TCR derives from a woman aged 18-29 years who had recovered from COVID-19. Sample: peripheral blood. V usage is TRBV12-3 or TRBV12-4 and J usage is TRBJ2-1; possibly TRBD2 for D (6 bases). The CDR3 reads CASSSTSRYEQFF. The CDR3 region has the DNA TGTGCCAGCAGCTCGACTAGTCGGTATGAGCAGTTCTTC.